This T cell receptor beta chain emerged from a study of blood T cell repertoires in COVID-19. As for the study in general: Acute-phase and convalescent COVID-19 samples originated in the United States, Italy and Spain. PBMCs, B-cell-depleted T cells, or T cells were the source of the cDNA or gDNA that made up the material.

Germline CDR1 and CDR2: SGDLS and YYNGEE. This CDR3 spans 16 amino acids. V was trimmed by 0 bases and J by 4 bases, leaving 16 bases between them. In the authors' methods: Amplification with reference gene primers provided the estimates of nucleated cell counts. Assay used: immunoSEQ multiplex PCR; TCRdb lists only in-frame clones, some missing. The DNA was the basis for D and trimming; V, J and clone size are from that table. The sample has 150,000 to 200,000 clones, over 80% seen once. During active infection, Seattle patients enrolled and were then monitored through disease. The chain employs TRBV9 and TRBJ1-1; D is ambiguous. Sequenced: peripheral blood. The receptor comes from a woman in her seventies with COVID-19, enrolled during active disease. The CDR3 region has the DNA TGTGCCAGCAGCGTAGTACCCGGGAGGGCGGGCACTGAAGCTTTCTTT. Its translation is CASSVVPGRAGTEAFF.